The sequence of this TCR beta chain was determined in a study of human T cells and chemical hapten exposure. Overall study: The patient population, which was mostly female, had alopecia areata, totalis or universalis.

Single cDNA molecules in the library carried unique molecular identifiers attached during preparation. One entry per CDR3 protein results from TCRdb running MiXCR on the RACE reads. The sample yields around 380,000 distinct CDR3 sequences, 5% to 6.5% seen once. This clonotype was seen only a few times. Specified time point: pre-sensitization, week 0. Treatment described: therapeutic diphenylcyclopropenone sensitization with weekly scalp DPC. V was clipped by 0 bases and J by 3 bases; unmatched bases: 0. From germline, CDR1 is MNHEY and CDR2 SMNVEV (reference sequence). This CDR3 has 14 amino acids. The V call is TRBV27, the J call TRBJ2-3; 7 bases line up with TRBD2. This TCR was sampled from a woman younger than 30 with alopecia areata. Some clones in this sample may be carry-over from other donors' samples. This sample comprised whole blood, obtained in connection with sensitization to the hapten diphenylcyclopropenone (DPC). For the CDR3, the DNA is TGTGCCAGCAGTTTATCACTAGCGACAGATACGCAGTATTTT. Residues: CASSLSLATDTQYF.